The rows below give T cell receptor beta chains drawn from one sample of a study of blood T cell repertoires in COVID-19. TCRdb's table, derived via immunoSEQ multiplex PCR, lists solely in-frame clones and lacks some. The sample gives around 200,000 clones, roughly nine tenths of which show up once; approximately 1% is in the top ten. The sequenced material came from peripheral blood. Source of these receptors: a man aged 30 to 39 with acute or convalescent COVID-19. Each CDR3 is given with its conserved first and last residue. D genes are given only for firm matches. Size tells how often a clone was seen (once, few, many) or the class of an expanded clone, and some rows leave it out.

clone_size	v_call	d_call	j_call	cdr3_length	cdr3_aa	cdr3_nt
-	TRBV9	-	TRBJ2-5	13	CASSVKLQETQYF	TGTGCCAGCAGCGTAAAACTACAAGAGACCCAGTACTTC
-	TRBV10-3	-	TRBJ1-1	13	CAIRGGSNTEAFF	TGTGCCATCAGGGGGGGGTCCAACACTGAAGCTTTCTTT
-	TRBV5-1	-	TRBJ1-6	13	CASSLHPGGTLHF	TGCGCCAGCAGCCTCCATCCGGGGGGCACCCTCCACTTT
-	TRBV4-1	-	TRBJ2-7	13	CASSQANKYGQYF	TGCGCCAGCAGCCAAGCAAATAAATACGGGCAGTACTTC
-	TRBV21-1	-	TRBJ2-7	12	CATTQGSYEQYF	TGTGCCACCACTCAGGGATCCTACGAGCAGTACTTC
-	TRBV29-1	TRBD2	TRBJ2-2	12	CSVGGGTGELFF	TGCAGCGTTGGCGGGGGCACCGGGGAGCTGTTTTTT
-	TRBV7-3	TRBD2	TRBJ2-3	15	CASSNQAGPYDTQYF	TGTGCCAGCAGTAATCAAGCGGGACCGTACGATACGCAGTATTTT
-	TRBV9	-	TRBJ2-1	15	CASSVELANPNEQFF	TGTGCCAGCAGCGTAGAACTAGCTAATCCCAATGAGCAGTTCTTC
-	TRBV28	-	TRBJ2-1	16	CASSFIGGSSYNEQFF	TGTGCCAGCAGTTTTATCGGCGGAAGCTCCTACAATGAGCAGTTCTTC
-	TRBV10-2	-	TRBJ2-1	13	CASSESGGHEQFF	TGCGCCAGCAGTGAGTCGGGGGGGCATGAGCAGTTCTTC
-	TRBV19	TRBD1	TRBJ1-2	16	CASSTLRTGRNYGYTF	TGTGCCAGTAGTACCCTGCGGACAGGGAGGAACTATGGCTACACCTTC
-	TRBV6-6	TRBD1	TRBJ2-1	15	CASRTGTGGYNEQFF	TGTGCCAGCAGAACCGGGACAGGGGGCTACAATGAGCAGTTCTTC
-	TRBV27	-	TRBJ1-5	14	CASSPANSNQPQHF	TGTGCCAGCAGTCCCGCTAATAGCAATCAGCCCCAGCATTTT
-	TRBV7-2	-	TRBJ2-5	15	CASSLGAGTHTAQYF	TGTGCCAGCAGCTTAGGAGCCGGGACTCACACAGCCCAGTACTTC
-	TRBV12-3/TRBV12-4	-	TRBJ2-7	11	CASSFRGEQYF	TGTGCCAGCAGTTTCAGGGGCGAGCAGTACTTC
once	TRBV9	-	TRBJ1-1	12	CASSVGEGKAFF	TGTGCCAGCAGCGTAGGTGAGGGTAAGGCTTTCTTT
-	TRBV4-1	TRBD2	TRBJ2-5	16	CASSQDERGAIKTQYF	TGCGCCAGCAGCCAAGATGAGCGGGGGGCCATAAAGACCCAGTACTTC
once	TRBV6-5	-	TRBJ2-2	15	CASRPTQGPVGELFF	TGTGCCAGCAGACCAACCCAGGGTCCGGTCGGGGAGCTGTTTTTT
-	TRBV7-9	-	TRBJ1-1	12	CASSPGDTEAFF	TGTGCCAGCAGCCCAGGGGACACTGAAGCTTTCTTT